This is a list of T cell receptor beta chains from one sample in a study of breast tumors, draining lymph nodes, adjacent tissues. One entry per CDR3 protein results from TCRdb running MiXCR on the multiplex PCR reads. The sample has 130,000 or so distinct CDR3 sequences; 30% to 35% are singletons. The sample was axillary lymph node tissue. These receptors all stem from a female donor with breast cancer. Some clones in this sample may be carry-over from other donors' samples. Each CDR3 is given with its conserved first and last residue. A D gene is named only where the DNA matches it firmly. Some rows have no size entry. The others give once, few or many, or a class for an expanded clone.

>TRBJ1-4|TRBV19|-|-
TGTGCCAGTAGTCGGGTGGGCCCTGAAAAACTGCTTTTT
CASSRVGPEKLLF
>TRBJ2-3|TRBV30|-|many
TGTGCCTGGAGCGCAAACAGCGACGATACGCAGTATTTT
CAWSANSDDTQYF
>TRBJ2-3|TRBV14|-|-
-
CASSFYICSARGLAGGSDTQYF
>TRBJ2-7|TRBV20-1|-|-
TGCAGTGCCAGAGAGACCCAGGGGTCGGGCGAGCAGTACTTC
CSARETQGSGEQYF
>TRBJ2-1|TRBV5-5|-|many
TGTGCCAGCAGCTTGGCCCCCTCGGGAACCGGCAATGAGCAGTTCTTC
CASSLAPSGTGNEQFF
>TRBJ1-4|TRBV4-1|-|many
TGCGCCAGCAGCCACCGTACAGGGCCAGCCGGAAATGAAAAACTGTTTTTT
CASSHRTGPAGNEKLFF
>TRBJ1-6|TRBV9|-|many
TGTGCCAGCAGCGTAGAAGGGTCCCGTTCACCCCTCCACTTT
CASSVEGSRSPLHF
>TRBJ1-1|TRBV20-1|-|many
TGCAGTGCTAGCCCGGGGGGTCCTGAAGCTTTCTTT
CSASPGGPEAFF
>TRBJ2-7|TRBV14|-|-
TGTGCCAGCAGAGATACCTACGAGCAGTACTTC
CASRDTYEQYF
>TRBJ1-6|TRBV18|-|-
TGTGCCAGCTCACCGCAAGTGGGGTCCTATAATTCACCCCTCCACTTT
CASSPQVGSYNSPLHF
>TRBJ2-2|TRBV2|-|many
TGTGCCAGCAGTGAATGGGGCTCGAACACCGGGGAGCTGTTTTTT
CASSEWGSNTGELFF
>TRBJ1-4|TRBV20-1|-|many
TGCAGTGCTTCTCTTCCTCCGGAAAATGAAAAACTGTTTTTT
CSASLPPENEKLFF
>TRBJ1-2|TRBV5-1|-|many
TGCGCCAGCAGCTTGGTGGTCAAGTCGGGCTACACCTTC
CASSLVVKSGYTF
>TRBJ1-3|TRBV28|-|-
TGTGCCAGCAACTCTCCCGGGATGTACACCATATATTTT
CASNSPGMYTIYF
>TRBJ1-2|TRBV7-3|TRBD1|many
TGTGCCAGCAGCTCTACCCGGGACAGGGAGGGTGGCTACCCCTTC
CASSSTRDREGGYPF
>TRBJ2-3|TRBV6-2/TRBV6-3|TRBD1|many
TGTGCCAGTAAAAATAGACCGGGACAGGTCCCCACAGATACGCAGTATTTT
CASKNRPGQVPTDTQYF
>TRBJ2-5|TRBV24-1|TRBD1|-
TGTGCCACCAGTGATTCCGGCCAGGGGGTAGAGACCCAGTACTTC
CATSDSGQGVETQYF
>TRBJ1-1|TRBV7-8|-|few
TGTGCCAGCAGCTCTGGGGGCACAGGCACCATGAACACTGAAGCTTTCTTT
CASSSGGTGTMNTEAFF
>TRBJ1-4|TRBV5-1|-|many
TGCGCCAGCAGCCCGGGTGGGGCAGCGGAAGAAAAACTGTTTTTT
CASSPGGAAEEKLFF
>TRBJ2-1|TRBV4-3|TRBD1|many
TGCGCCAGCAGCCTGGGGACAGGGGGCTCAAATGAGCAGTTCTTC
CASSLGTGGSNEQFF
>TRBJ2-5|TRBV9|TRBD2|many
TGTGCCAGCAGCCCCGGGACTAGCGGGGACCAGTACTTC
CASSPGTSGDQYF
>TRBJ2-7|TRBV5-1|TRBD2|many
TGCGCCAGCAGCTTGGTAGGTAGCGGGGGAACCTATCGAAACGAGCAGTACTTC
CASSLVGSGGTYRNEQYF
>TRBJ1-3|TRBV5-6|-|many
TGTGCCAGCAGCTTGGTTGGGACGGATAGCTCTGGAAACACCATATATTTT
CASSLVGTDSSGNTIYF
>TRBJ1-5|TRBV6-2/TRBV6-3|-|many
TGTGCCAGCAGATCCACAGGGATGTACAATCAGCCCCAGCATTTT
CASRSTGMYNQPQHF
>TRBJ2-3|TRBV7-8|TRBD2|many
TGTGCCAGCAGATCCACGGGGGGATTCACAGATACGCAGTATTTT
CASRSTGGFTDTQYF
>TRBJ2-7|TRBV30|-|many
TGTGCCTGGTCAAGGCGGGGTACGGTTTACGAGCAGTACTTC
CAWSRRGTVYEQYF
>TRBJ1-6|TRBV3-1|-|many
TGTGCCAGCAGCATACGGGACGGAGTTTCACCCCTCCACTTT
CASSIRDGVSPLHF
>TRBJ1-4|TRBV5-8|-|many
TGTGCCAGCAGCTTGGATCCGCGGGTTGAAAAACTGTTTTTT
CASSLDPRVEKLFF
>TRBJ2-5|TRBV14|-|-
TGTGCCAGCTCACCGACGGGACAATCAGAGACCCAGTCCTTC
CASSPTGQSETQSF
>TRBJ2-5|TRBV19|TRBD2|many
TGTGCCAGTAGTCCGGGAAGACTAGCGGGAGCTAAAGAGACCCAGTACTTC
CASSPGRLAGAKETQYF
>TRBJ1-5|TRBV28|TRBD1|few
TGTGCCAGCAGCCCAGGGGGTCCTAATCAGCCCCAGCATTTT
CASSPGGPNQPQHF
>TRBJ2-2|TRBV30|TRBD1|many
TGTGCCTGGAGAGGGGACCAGGGGGCCGGGGAGCTGTTTTTT
CAWRGDQGAGELFF
>TRBJ1-4|TRBV20-1|-|many
TGCAGTGCTAGTCGGCAGGCTAACGAAAAACTGTTTTTT
CSASRQANEKLFF
>TRBJ1-6|TRBV20-1|-|many
TGCAGTGCTAGAACGGGTGGGGAGGGGTTAAATTCACCCCTCCACTTT
CSARTGGEGLNSPLHF
>TRBJ1-5|TRBV18|TRBD1|many
TGTGCCAGCTCACCCACGACAGGGGATCAGCCCCAGCATTTT
CASSPTTGDQPQHF